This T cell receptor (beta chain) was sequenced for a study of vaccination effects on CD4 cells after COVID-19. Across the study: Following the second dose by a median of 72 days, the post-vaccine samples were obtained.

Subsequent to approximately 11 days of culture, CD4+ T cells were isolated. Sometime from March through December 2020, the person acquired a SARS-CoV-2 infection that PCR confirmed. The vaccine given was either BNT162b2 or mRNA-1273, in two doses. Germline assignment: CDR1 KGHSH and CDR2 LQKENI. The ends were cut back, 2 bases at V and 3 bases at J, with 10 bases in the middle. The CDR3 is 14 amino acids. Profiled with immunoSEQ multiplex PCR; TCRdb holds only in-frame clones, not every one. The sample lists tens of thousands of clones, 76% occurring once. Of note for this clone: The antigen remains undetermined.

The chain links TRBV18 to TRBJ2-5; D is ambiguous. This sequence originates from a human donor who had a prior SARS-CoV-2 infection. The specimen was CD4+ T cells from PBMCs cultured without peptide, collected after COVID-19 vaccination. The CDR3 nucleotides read TGTGCCAGCTCACCAACTCACGCAAAAGAGACCCAGTACTTC. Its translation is CASSPTHAKETQYF.